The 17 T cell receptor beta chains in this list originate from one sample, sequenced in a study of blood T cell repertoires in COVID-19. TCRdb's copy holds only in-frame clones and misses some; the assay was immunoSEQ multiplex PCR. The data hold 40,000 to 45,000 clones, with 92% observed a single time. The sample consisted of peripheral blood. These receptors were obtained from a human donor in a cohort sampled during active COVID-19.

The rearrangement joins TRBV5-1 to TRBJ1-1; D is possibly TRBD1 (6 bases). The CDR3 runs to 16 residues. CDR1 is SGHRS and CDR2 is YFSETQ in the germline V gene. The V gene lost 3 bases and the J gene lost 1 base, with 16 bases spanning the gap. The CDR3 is CASSSGHNPSNTEAFF. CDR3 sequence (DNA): TGCGCCAGCAGCTCGGGACATAATCCATCGAACACTGAAGCTTTCTTT. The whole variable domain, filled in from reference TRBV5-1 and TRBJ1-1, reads KAGVTQTPRYLIKTRGQQVTLSCSPISGHRSVSWYQQTPGQGLQFLFEYFSETQRNKGNFPGRFSGRQFSNSRSEMNVSTLELGDSALYLCASSSGHNPSNTEAFFGQGTRLTVV.

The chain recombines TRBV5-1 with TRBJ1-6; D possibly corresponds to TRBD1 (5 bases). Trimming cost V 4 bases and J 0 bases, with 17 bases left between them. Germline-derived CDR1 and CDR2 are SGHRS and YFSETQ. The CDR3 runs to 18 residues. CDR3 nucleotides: TGCGCCAGCAGCCCCGTCTGGGGGGGAAGCTCCTATAATTCACCCCTCCACTTT. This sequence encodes CASSPVWGGSSYNSPLHF.

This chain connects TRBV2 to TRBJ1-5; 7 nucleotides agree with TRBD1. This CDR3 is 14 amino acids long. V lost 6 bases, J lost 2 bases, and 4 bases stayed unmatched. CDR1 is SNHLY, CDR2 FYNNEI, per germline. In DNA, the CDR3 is TGTGCCAGCAGCTACAGGGGCGGCAATCAGCCCCAGCATTTT. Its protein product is CASSYRGGNQPQHF.

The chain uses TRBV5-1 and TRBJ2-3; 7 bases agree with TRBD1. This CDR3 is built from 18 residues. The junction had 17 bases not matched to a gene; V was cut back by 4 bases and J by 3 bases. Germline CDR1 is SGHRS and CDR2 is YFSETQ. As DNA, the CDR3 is TGCGCCAGCAGCCCGGGGACAGTTCCCTTCCCCGCAACAGATACGCAGTATTTT. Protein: CASSPGTVPFPATDTQYF. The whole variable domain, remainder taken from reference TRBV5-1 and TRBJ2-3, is KAGVTQTPRYLIKTRGQQVTLSCSPISGHRSVSWYQQTPGQGLQFLFEYFSETQRNKGNFPGRFSGRQFSNSRSEMNVSTLELGDSALYLCASSPGTVPFPATDTQYFGPGTRLTVL.

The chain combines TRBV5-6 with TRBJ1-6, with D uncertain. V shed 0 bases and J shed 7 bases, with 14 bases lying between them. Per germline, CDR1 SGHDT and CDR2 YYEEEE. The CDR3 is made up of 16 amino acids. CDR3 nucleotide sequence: TGTGCCAGCAGCTTGGGGACCCCACAGCGGAATTCACCCCTCCACTTT. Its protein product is CASSLGTPQRNSPLHF.

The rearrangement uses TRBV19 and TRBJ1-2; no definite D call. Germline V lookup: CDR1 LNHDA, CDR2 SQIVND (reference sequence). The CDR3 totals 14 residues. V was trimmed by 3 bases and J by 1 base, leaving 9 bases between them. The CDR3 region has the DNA TGTGCCAGTAGTATCTCACAGTTTAACTATGGCTACACCTTC. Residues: CASSISQFNYGYTF. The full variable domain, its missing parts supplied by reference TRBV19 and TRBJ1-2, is DGGITQSPKYLFRKEGQNVTLSCEQNLNHDAMYWYRQDPGQGLRLIYYSQIVNDFQKGDIAEGYSVSREKKESFPLTVTSAQKNPTAFYLCASSISQFNYGYTFGSGTRLTVV.

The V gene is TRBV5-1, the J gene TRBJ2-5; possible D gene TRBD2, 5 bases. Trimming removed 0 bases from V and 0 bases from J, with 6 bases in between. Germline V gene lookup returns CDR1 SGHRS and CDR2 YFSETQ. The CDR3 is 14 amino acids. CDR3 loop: CASSLVSDQETQYF. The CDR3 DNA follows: TGCGCCAGCAGCTTGGTTAGCGACCAAGAGACCCAGTACTTC.

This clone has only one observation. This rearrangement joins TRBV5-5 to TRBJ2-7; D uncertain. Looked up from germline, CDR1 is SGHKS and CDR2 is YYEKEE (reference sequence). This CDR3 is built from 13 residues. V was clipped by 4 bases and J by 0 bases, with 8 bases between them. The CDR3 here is CASSRENSYEQYF. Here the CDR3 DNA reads TGTGCCAGCAGCAGAGAAAACTCCTACGAGCAGTACTTC.

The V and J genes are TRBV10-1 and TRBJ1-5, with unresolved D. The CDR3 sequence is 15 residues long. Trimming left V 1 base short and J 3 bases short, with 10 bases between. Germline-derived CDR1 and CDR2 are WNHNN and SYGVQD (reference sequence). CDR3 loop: CASSEYHRINQPQHF. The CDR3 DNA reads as TGCGCCAGCAGTGAGTACCACAGAATCAATCAGCCCCAGCATTTT.

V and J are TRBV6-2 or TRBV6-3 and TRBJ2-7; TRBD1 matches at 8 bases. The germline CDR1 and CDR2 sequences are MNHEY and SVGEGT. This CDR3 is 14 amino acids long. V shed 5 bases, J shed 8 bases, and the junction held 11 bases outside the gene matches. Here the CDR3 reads CASSDRGRVSKQYF. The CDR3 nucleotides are TGTGCCAGCAGTGACAGGGGCCGCGTAAGTAAGCAGTACTTC.

The CDR3 is CASSPGLVYNEQFF. The CDR3 region has the DNA TGTGCCAGCTCACCGGGGCTAGTATACAATGAGCAGTTCTTC. This chain joins TRBV18 and TRBJ2-1; possible D gene TRBD1, 5 bases. The CDR3 sequence is 14 residues long. Germline loops: CDR1 KGHSH, CDR2 LQKENI. V lost 3 bases to trimming and J lost 4 bases, with 10 bases between them.

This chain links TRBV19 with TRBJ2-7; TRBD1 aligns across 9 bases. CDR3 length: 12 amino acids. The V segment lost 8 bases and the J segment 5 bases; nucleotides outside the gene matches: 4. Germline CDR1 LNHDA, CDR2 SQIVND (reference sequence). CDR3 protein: CASSTGGNEQYF. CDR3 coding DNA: TGTGCCAGTTCCACAGGGGGCAACGAGCAGTACTTC.

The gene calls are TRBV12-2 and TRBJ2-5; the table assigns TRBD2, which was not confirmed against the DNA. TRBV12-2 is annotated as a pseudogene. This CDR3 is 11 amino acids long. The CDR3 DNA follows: TGTGCAAGTCGCTCCCCGGGGACCCAGTACTTC. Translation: CASRSPGTQYF.

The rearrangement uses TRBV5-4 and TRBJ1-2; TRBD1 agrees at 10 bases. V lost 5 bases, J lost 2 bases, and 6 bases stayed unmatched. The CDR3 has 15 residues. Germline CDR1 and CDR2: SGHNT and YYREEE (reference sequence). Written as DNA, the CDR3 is TGTGCCAGCAGTTTAGACAGGGGGCTCAACTATGGCTACACCTTC. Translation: CASSLDRGLNYGYTF.

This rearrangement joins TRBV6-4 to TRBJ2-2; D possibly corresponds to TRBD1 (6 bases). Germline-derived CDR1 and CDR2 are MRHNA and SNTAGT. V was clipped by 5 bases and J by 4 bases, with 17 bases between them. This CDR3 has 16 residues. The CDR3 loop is CASSTTGSLVTGELFF. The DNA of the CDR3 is TGTGCCAGCAGTACTACAGGGTCGCTGGTCACCGGGGAGCTGTTTTTT.

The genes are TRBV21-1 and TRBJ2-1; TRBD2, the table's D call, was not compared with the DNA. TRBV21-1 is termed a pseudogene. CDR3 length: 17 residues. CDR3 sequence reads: CASREPLATHSDNEQFF. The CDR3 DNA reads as TGTGCCAGCAGGGAGCCCCTAGCTACACATTCCGACAATGAGCAGTTCTTC.

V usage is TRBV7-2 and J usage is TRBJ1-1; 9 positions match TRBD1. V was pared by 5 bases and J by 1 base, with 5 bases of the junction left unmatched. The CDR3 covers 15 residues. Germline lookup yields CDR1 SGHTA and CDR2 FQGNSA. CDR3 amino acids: CASSKEDRGNTEAFF. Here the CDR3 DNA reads TGTGCCAGCAGCAAAGAGGACAGGGGGAACACTGAAGCTTTCTTT.